These 13 T cell receptor beta chains share one sample of origin, sequenced in a study of shared clonotypes between healthy human individuals. Assay: immunoSEQ multiplex PCR; the TCRdb copy retains only in-frame clones and omits some. The sample has hundreds of thousands of clones; about two thirds are singletons. Sequencing used memory CD4+ T cells sorted from blood. Subset of the sample: CD45RA-negative fraction. The source is a woman aged 25-40 years in good health.

This rearrangement joins TRBV19 to TRBJ1-1; D is undetermined. Per the germline V gene, CDR1 is LNHDA and CDR2 is SQIVND (reference sequence). The CDR3 runs 12 residues. V was cut by 6 bases and J by 5 bases, with 10 bases left in between. CDR3 nucleotide sequence: TGTGCCAGTAGGGCGGGGAATACTGAAGCTTTCTTT. Its translation: CASRAGNTEAFF.

About this clone itself: The sample holds other DNA sequences that translate to the same CDR3. CDR3 in amino acids: CASSLGHTNTEAFF. CDR3 nucleotide sequence: TGTGCCAGCAGCTTGGGACACACGAACACTGAAGCTTTCTTT. The rearrangement uses TRBV7-8 and TRBJ1-1; D perhaps matches TRBD1 (6 bases). This CDR3 region has 14 residues. V was trimmed by 3 bases and J by 1 base, leaving 9 bases between them. Germline-derived CDR1 and CDR2 are SGHVS and FQNEAQ.

The V and J genes are TRBV7-2 and TRBJ2-3; no firm D call. Germline-derived CDR1 and CDR2 are SGHTA and FQGNSA. The CDR3 covers 14 residues. The V end was cut by 3 bases, the J end by 2 bases, with 9 bases between. The chain's CDR3 is CASSFGRSTDTQYF. CDR3 nucleotide sequence: TGTGCCAGCAGCTTCGGGCGGTCCACAGATACGCAGTATTTT. The variable domain in full, completed from reference TRBV7-2 and TRBJ2-3, reads GAGVSQSPSNKVTEKGKDVELRCDPISGHTALYWYRQSLGQGLEFLIYFQGNSAPDKSGLPSDRFSAERTGGSVSTLTIQRTQQEDSAVYLCASSFGRSTDTQYFGPGTRLTVL.

The chain has TRBV19 and TRBJ1-1, with D maybe TRBD1 (5 bases). V was cut by 5 bases and J by 0 bases, with 10 bases left in between. This CDR3 contains 14 residues. Germline V CDR1 and CDR2: LNHDA, SQIVND (reference sequence). CDR3 DNA sequence: TGTGCCAGTAGTCTACAGGATTTGAACACTGAAGCTTTCTTT. Its protein product is CASSLQDLNTEAFF. The full variable domain, completed using reference TRBV19 and TRBJ1-1, is DGGITQSPKYLFRKEGQNVTLSCEQNLNHDAMYWYRQDPGQGLRLIYYSQIVNDFQKGDIAEGYSVSREKKESFPLTVTSAQKNPTAFYLCASSLQDLNTEAFFGQGTRLTVV.

In DNA form, the CDR3 reads TGTGCCAGCTCACCCCGACTGGACTCTGGAAACACCATATATTTT. This codes for CASSPRLDSGNTIYF. The rearrangement links TRBV18 to TRBJ1-3; D is undetermined. Germline V gene lookup returns CDR1 KGHSH and CDR2 LQKENI. V shed 3 bases and J shed 0 bases, with 9 bases lying between them. This CDR3 has 15 amino acids.

Ten or more counts support this clone. The rearrangement joins TRBV7-3 to TRBJ1-5; TRBD1 agrees at 10 bases. The CDR3 is 19 residues long. Germline lookup yields CDR1 SGHTA and CDR2 FQGTGA. The ends lost 5 bases at V and 1 base at J; junction bases unmatched: 14. Here the CDR3 reads CASSALRDRGERSNQPQHF. The CDR3 DNA sequence: TGTGCCAGCAGCGCCCTGAGGGACAGGGGTGAAAGGAGCAATCAGCCCCAGCATTTT.

V usage is TRBV5-6 and J usage is TRBJ1-2; 8 bases are a match to TRBD1. Germline values: CDR1 SGHDT, CDR2 YYEEEE. The CDR3 has 14 amino acids. J gave up 3 bases and V 2 bases, and 3 bases lay outside the gene matches. The CDR3 sequence: CASSFAGQDYGYTF. The CDR3 nucleotides read TGTGCCAGCAGCTTCGCGGGACAGGACTATGGCTACACCTTC.

The chain joins TRBV28 to TRBJ1-5, with D uncertain. Germline CDR1 is MDHEN and CDR2 is SYDVKM. Trimming pared 5 bases from V and 4 bases from J, leaving 15 bases between. The CDR3 loop spans 15 amino acids. The DNA for the CDR3 is TGTGCCAGCAGTCCCCGTACCCTCCTGAATCAGCCCCAGCATTTT. Its translation: CASSPRTLLNQPQHF.

The V and J genes are TRBV2 and TRBJ2-7; TRBD1 agrees at 7 bases. Germline CDR1 is SNHLY and CDR2 is FYNNEI. J was trimmed by 0 bases and V by 4 bases; bases with no gene match: 27. The CDR3 covers 22 residues. The CDR3 sequence: CASSAPDASQGHGIPSSYEQYF. The CDR3 region has the DNA TGTGCCAGCAGTGCCCCCGACGCTTCACAGGGGCATGGAATACCGAGCTCCTACGAGCAGTACTTC.

V gene TRBV7-9 combines with J gene TRBJ2-1; 10 bases agree with TRBD2. The CDR3 length is 16 residues. V gave up 5 bases and J gave up 4 bases; unmatched junction bases: 8. Per the germline V gene, CDR1 is SEHNR and CDR2 is FQNEAQ (reference sequence). CDR3 in DNA: TGTGCCAGCAGCACTACCTGGACTAGCGGTTACAATGAGCAGTTCTTC. Amino acid sequence: CASSTTWTSGYNEQFF. The variable domain in full, with the rest retrieved from reference TRBV7-9 and TRBJ2-1, is DTGVSQNPRHKITKRGQNVTFRCDPISEHNRLYWYRQTLGQGPEFLTYFQNEAQLEKSRLLSDRFSAERPKGSFSTLEIQRTEQGDSAMYLCASSTTWTSGYNEQFFGPGTRLTVL.

This clone was seen a few times. The rearrangement links TRBV18 to TRBJ2-3; D remains ambiguous. V lost 5 bases to trimming and J lost 5 bases, with 8 bases between them. CDR3 size: 12 residues. Per germline, CDR1 KGHSH and CDR2 LQKENI. CDR3 coding DNA: TGTGCCAGCTCAGCTAGAGGAGATACGCAGTATTTT. This translates into CASSARGDTQYF.

This sequence joins TRBV5-8 and TRBJ1-4; D is unresolved. This CDR3 comprises 14 residues. CDR1 SGHTS and CDR2 YDEGEE come from the germline V gene. Trimming left V 0 bases short and J 4 bases short, with 7 bases between. The CDR3 nucleotides are TGTGCCAGCAGCTTGGGAGGTTTTAATGAAAAACTGTTTTTT. Its protein is CASSLGGFNEKLFF.

This clone was observed a few times. The rearrangement links TRBV19 to TRBJ2-2; D perhaps matches TRBD1 (6 bases). Per the germline V gene, CDR1 is LNHDA and CDR2 is SQIVND (reference sequence). This CDR3 has 16 amino acids. V was pared by 6 bases and J by 0 bases, with 14 bases between. The CDR3 loop reads CASSKLAGANTGELFF. The CDR3 DNA follows: TGTGCCAGTAGCAAATTGGCAGGGGCGAACACCGGGGAGCTGTTTTTT.